The 26 T cell receptor beta chains below all came from one sample that was sequenced in a study of cytomegalovirus exposure and HLA in healthy donors. 60 Vbeta and 13 Jbeta primers were used in PCR. Sequencing used immunoSEQ multiplex PCR; TCRdb keeps in-frame clones, though not all of them. The data show over 150,000 clones, more than 80% seen once. Source material: PBMCs. These receptor sequences come from a woman aged 18-29 years in good health and CMV-seronegative.

The chain couples TRBV29-1 to TRBJ2-7, with D tentatively TRBD1 (8 bases). Germline loops: CDR1 SQVTM, CDR2 ANQGSEA. V lost 4 bases, J lost 4 bases, and 14 bases lay in between. The CDR3 loop spans 13 amino acids. CDR3 nucleotide sequence: TGCAGCGTTGGCAAACAGGGGGGGTACGAGCAGTACTTC. Translation: CSVGKQGGYEQYF.

V is TRBV5-1 and J is TRBJ2-3, with no clear D. The V gene's germline CDR1 is SGHRS and CDR2 YFSETQ. Trimming took 4 bases from V and 2 from J, leaving 11 bases between them. The CDR3 totals 14 residues. Here the CDR3 DNA reads TGCGCCAGCAGCACATACCGAAACACAGATACGCAGTATTTT. This encodes CASSTYRNTDTQYF.

To note about this clone: The junction departs from the called germline gene at one end, perhaps through a read error. The chain has TRBV7-9 and TRBJ1-1, with D unclear. Germline V gives CDR1 SEHNR, CDR2 FQNEAQ (reference sequence). The CDR3 loop spans 12 amino acids. The chain's CDR3 is CSSSPGRAEAFF. The CDR3 nucleotides read TGTTCCAGCAGCCCGGGGAGAGCTGAAGCTTTCTTT. Filled out from reference TRBV7-9 and TRBJ1-1, the complete variable domain reads DTGVSQNPRHKITKRGQNVTFRCDPISEHNRLYWYRQTLGQGPEFLTYFQNEAQLEKSRLLSDRFSAERPKGSFSTLEIQRTEQGDSAMYLCSSSPGRAEAFFGQGTRLTVV.

This chain links TRBV30 with TRBJ1-4; 7 bases map to TRBD1. This CDR3 spans 13 amino acids. Trimming took 1 base from V and 8 from J; bases not matched to a gene: 4. Germline CDR1 is GTSNPN and CDR2 is SVGIG (reference sequence). The CDR3 region is CAWSAGQVEKLFF. Here the CDR3 DNA reads TGTGCCTGGAGTGCCGGACAGGTGGAAAAACTGTTTTTT.

The rearrangement joins TRBV6-5 to TRBJ2-7, with a tentative D call TRBD2 (5 bases). The CDR3 totals 15 residues. Germline V gene data show CDR1 as MNHEY and CDR2 as SVGAGI. The V end was cut by 3 bases, the J end by 2 bases, with 14 bases between. CDR3 protein: CASSYSDSAAYEQYF. The CDR3 coding sequence is TGTGCCAGCAGTTATTCCGATAGCGCCGCCTACGAGCAGTACTTC.

The V and J genes are TRBV29-1 and TRBJ2-7; the D gene is possibly TRBD2 (6 bases). The V end was cut by 6 bases, the J end by 5 bases, with 17 bases between. Germline CDR1 and CDR2: SQVTM and ANQGSEA. The CDR3 totals 13 residues. The CDR3 region is CSVKDGSGDEQYF. The CDR3 DNA reads TGCAGCGTAAAGGATGGATCGGGGGACGAGCAGTACTTC.

This chain uses TRBV6-6 with TRBJ2-1; possible D gene TRBD1, 5 bases. The germline V and J ends were trimmed by 2 bases and 7 bases, with 9 bases remaining between them. The CDR3 has 13 amino acids. Germline loops: CDR1 MNHNY, CDR2 SVGAGI (reference sequence). CDR3 sequence reads: CASSYGPGNEQFF. CDR3 nucleotides: TGTGCCAGCAGTTACGGCCCAGGGAATGAGCAGTTCTTC.

The V gene is TRBV7-9, the J gene TRBJ1-2; 7 nucleotides agree with TRBD1. Per germline, CDR1 SEHNR and CDR2 FQNEAQ (reference sequence). This CDR3 has 14 amino acids. The trim removed 4 bases at V and 4 bases at J, leaving 6 bases unmatched. CDR3: CASSSPQGGYGYTF. In nucleotides, the CDR3 is TGTGCCAGCAGCTCCCCGCAGGGGGGCTATGGCTACACCTTC. Complete variable domain (other parts from reference TRBV7-9 and TRBJ1-2): DTGVSQNPRHKITKRGQNVTFRCDPISEHNRLYWYRQTLGQGPEFLTYFQNEAQLEKSRLLSDRFSAERPKGSFSTLEIQRTEQGDSAMYLCASSSPQGGYGYTFGSGTRLTVV.

Concerning this clone itself: The junction departs from the called germline gene at one end, perhaps through a read error. The rearrangement links TRBV9 to TRBJ1-2; tentative D call: TRBD1 (5 bases). This CDR3 has 14 amino acids. Germline CDR1 SGDLS, CDR2 YYNGEE. The CDR3, as DNA: TGTGCCAGCAGCGTAGCTAACACGGGGGATGGCTACGCCTTC. Protein: CASSVANTGDGYAF.

There are a few counts of this clone. The chain uses TRBV6-1 and TRBJ2-3; a weak D match, TRBD2 (7 bases). The V end lost 4 bases, the J end lost 4 bases, and 15 bases lay between the germline ends. Germline values: CDR1 MNHNS, CDR2 SASEGT. The CDR3 is 15 residues long. The CDR3 here is CASSVRGADADTQYF. As DNA, the CDR3 is TGTGCCAGCAGTGTTCGGGGGGCCGATGCAGATACGCAGTATTTT.

This clone was recorded a few times. V gene TRBV4-1 combines with J gene TRBJ2-3; D may be TRBD2 (5 bases). Germline loops: CDR1 MGHRA, CDR2 YSYEKL. This CDR3 is 15 amino acids long. Trimming cost V 4 bases and J 1 base, with 12 bases left between them. CDR3 amino acids: CASSPHGLGTDTQYF. CDR3 in DNA: TGCGCCAGCAGCCCCCACGGACTTGGCACAGATACGCAGTATTTT.

The chain has TRBV6-5 and TRBJ2-7; 10 bases agree with TRBD2. The CDR3 totals 16 residues. J gave up 4 bases and V 4 bases, and 10 bases lay outside the gene matches. Germline CDR1 reads MNHEY; CDR2 reads SVGAGI. CDR3 sequence (DNA): TGTGCCAGCAGTTCATATAGCGGGAGGCCCTCATACGAGCAGTACTTC. It yields the protein CASSSYSGRPSYEQYF.

Only a few counts were recorded for this clone. The chain has TRBV6-1 and TRBJ1-1; 8 nucleotides match TRBD1. The CDR3 extends over 13 amino acids. CDR1 MNHNS and CDR2 SASEGT come from the germline V gene. With V trimmed by 5 bases and J by 4 bases, 3 bases remained unmatched. CDR3 region: CASSTGGVTEAFF. The CDR3 nucleotides are TGTGCCAGCAGTACAGGGGGGGTCACTGAAGCTTTCTTT.

The rearrangement links TRBV5-8 to TRBJ2-7; 7 bases line up with TRBD2. The germline gives CDR1 SGHTS, CDR2 YDEGEE. The CDR3 spans 15 residues. V trimming: 2 bases; J trimming: 4 bases; junction bases outside the gene matches: 9. The DNA for the CDR3 is TGTGCCAGCAGCTTCGGGACTAACAAGAATTACGAGCAGTACTTC. This encodes CASSFGTNKNYEQYF.

J is TRBJ2-1 and V is TRBV7-9, with TRBD1 matching over 8 bases. V gave up 3 bases and J gave up 7 bases; unmatched junction bases: 8. This CDR3 is 15 amino acids long. Germline-derived CDR1 and CDR2 are SEHNR and FQNEAQ (reference sequence). In DNA, the CDR3 is TGTGCCAGCAGCTTTGGACAGGGTGAGTGGAATGAGCAGTTCTTC. Residues: CASSFGQGEWNEQFF.

V is TRBV6-1 and J is TRBJ2-5, with a weak D call TRBD1 (5 bases). The V gene lost 1 base and the J gene lost 12 bases, with 15 bases spanning the gap. CDR1 and CDR2 from the germline V gene are MNHNS and SASEGT. The CDR3 is 13 residues long. The CDR3 DNA reads TGTGCCAGCAGTGAAGTAACAAAGGGGAAGAAGTACTTC. It is translated as CASSEVTKGKKYF.

The table lists this clone with a count of one. V and J are TRBV6-5 and TRBJ2-5; possibly TRBD2 for D (6 bases). The DNA end is more similar to TRBJ2-7, so the J call may be wrong. The germline V gene has CDR1 MNHEY and CDR2 SVGAGI. The CDR3 runs 14 residues. The CDR3 sequence is CASSFLGGSYEQYF. The CDR3 DNA is TGTGCCAGCAGTTTCCTAGGAGGGTCCTACGAGCAGTACTTC.

This clone showed up just once. The V gene is TRBV7-8, the J gene TRBJ1-4, with TRBD1 identical over 8 bases. This CDR3 has 16 amino acids. Trimming took 5 bases from V and 8 from J; bases not matched to a gene: 13. Germline CDR1 SGHVS, CDR2 FQNEAQ. The CDR3 protein is CASSPRPQGAGEKLFF. CDR3 DNA: TGTGCCAGCAGCCCCCGACCCCAGGGGGCCGGGGAAAAACTGTTTTTT.

The rearrangement uses TRBV11-2 and TRBJ2-5; TRBD2 matches 14 bases. J gave up 4 bases and V 4 bases, and 11 bases lay outside the gene matches. This CDR3 spans 18 amino acids. Germline V lookup: CDR1 SGHAT, CDR2 FQNNGV. The CDR3: CASSSKSTSGGAGETQYF. Written as DNA, the CDR3 is TGTGCCAGCAGCTCTAAATCGACTAGCGGGGGGGCAGGAGAGACCCAGTACTTC. Looking up the rest from reference TRBV11-2 and TRBJ2-5 gives the full variable domain: EAGVAQSPRYKIIEKRQSVAFWCNPISGHATLYWYQQILGQGPKLLIQFQNNGVVDDSQLPKDRFSAERLKGVDSTLKIQPAKLEDSAVYLCASSSKSTSGGAGETQYFGPGTRLLVL.

The genes are TRBV18 and TRBJ1-1; D perhaps matches TRBD1 (5 bases). Per the germline V gene, CDR1 is KGHSH and CDR2 is LQKENI. The ends were cut back, 3 bases at V and 1 base at J, with 9 bases in the middle. This CDR3 region has 14 residues. The DNA of the CDR3 is TGTGCCAGCTCACCGGGGCAAACGAACACTGAAGCTTTCTTT. Protein: CASSPGQTNTEAFF. Looking up the rest from reference TRBV18 and TRBJ1-1 gives the full variable domain: NAGVMQNPRHLVRRRGQEARLRCSPMKGHSHVYWYRQLPEEGLKFMVYLQKENIIDESGMPKERFSAEFPKEGPSILRIQQVVRGDSAAYFCASSPGQTNTEAFFGQGTRLTVV.

V gene TRBV29-1 combines with J gene TRBJ2-1, with TRBD1 matching 8 bases. This CDR3 is 14 amino acids long. Germline values: CDR1 SQVTM, CDR2 ANQGSEA. With 6 bases clipped from V and 2 bases from J, the junction kept 6 bases outside the gene matches. Here the CDR3 reads CSVERTGPYNEQFF. In DNA form, the CDR3 reads TGCAGCGTCGAACGGACAGGGCCCTACAATGAGCAGTTCTTC.

The chain combines TRBV11-2 with TRBJ1-6; 7 bases map to TRBD1. CDR3 length: 13 residues. Germline V gene sequence: CDR1 SGHAT, CDR2 FQNNGV. With 5 bases clipped from V and 7 bases from J, the junction kept 2 bases outside the gene matches. As DNA, the CDR3 is TGTGCCAGCAGCCTGGACAGGAATTCACCCCTCCACTTT. Protein sequence: CASSLDRNSPLHF. Full variable domain (missing parts from reference TRBV11-2 and TRBJ1-6): EAGVAQSPRYKIIEKRQSVAFWCNPISGHATLYWYQQILGQGPKLLIQFQNNGVVDDSQLPKDRFSAERLKGVDSTLKIQPAKLEDSAVYLCASSLDRNSPLHFGNGTRLTVT.

As for this clone: One junction end disagrees with the germline gene, perhaps due to a read error. The chain employs TRBV7-2 and TRBJ1-2; 8 bases are a match to TRBD1. Germline loops: CDR1 SGHTA, CDR2 FQGNSA. The CDR3 consists of 15 residues. The CDR3: CASSFWTGTNCGYTF. The CDR3 DNA is TGTGCCAGCAGCTTCTGGACAGGGACTAACTGTGGCTACACCTTC. Supplemented by reference TRBV7-2 and TRBJ1-2, the full variable domain reads GAGVSQSPSNKVTEKGKDVELRCDPISGHTALYWYRQSLGQGLEFLIYFQGNSAPDKSGLPSDRFSAERTGGSVSTLTIQRTQQEDSAVYLCASSFWTGTNCGYTFGSGTRLTVV.

The chain recombines TRBV30 with TRBJ2-4, with 10 bases aligning to TRBD2. V gave up 1 base and J gave up 2 bases; unmatched junction bases: 8. Germline loops: CDR1 GTSNPN, CDR2 SVGIG (reference sequence). The CDR3 runs to 17 residues. CDR3 coding DNA: TGTGCCTGGAGTGGGGCTAGCGGGAGTTGGTCCAAAAACATTCAGTACTTC. Its translation is CAWSGASGSWSKNIQYF.

V gene TRBV4-2 combines with J gene TRBJ2-1, with 8 positions matching TRBD2. This CDR3 is 17 amino acids long. The germline V gene encodes CDR1 LGHNA and CDR2 YNFKEQ. V was pared by 4 bases and J by 1 base, with 9 bases of the junction left unmatched. The CDR3: CASSREGTSGSYNEQFF. The CDR3, as DNA: TGTGCCAGCAGCCGAGAAGGTACTAGCGGTTCCTACAATGAGCAGTTCTTC.

This chain joins TRBV15 and TRBJ2-2, with no clear D. In germline, CDR1 is LNHNV, CDR2 YYDKDF (reference sequence). V shed 4 bases and J shed 4 bases, with 4 bases lying between them. The CDR3 has 12 residues. The CDR3 is CATSTLTGELFF. CDR3 nucleotides: TGTGCCACCAGCACCCTCACCGGGGAGCTGTTTTTT.